The rows below give T cell receptor beta chains drawn from one sample of a study of preoperative IRX-2 immunotherapy in early breast cancer. Clones were sequenced by immunoSEQ multiplex PCR, and TCRdb holds only the in-frame ones, with some missing. This sample has 7,000 to 9,500 clones, with around 80% found just once. The specimen was tumor tissue, collected after IRX-2 immunotherapy. These receptors came from a human donor with breast cancer. The CDR3 runs from the conserved cysteine through the conserved F or W. Each record gives: J gene, D gene, V gene, clone size, CDR3 protein, CDR3 DNA. The D gene is left open where the match is weak. A row's size may be missing; if present it is once, few, many or a size class.

TRBJ1-1 | TRBD1 | TRBV5-1 | NA | CASSLQGTSYNTEAFF | TGCGCCAGCAGCTTACAGGGGACCTCATACAACACTGAAGCTTTCTTT
TRBJ1-6 | NA | TRBV5-1 | few | CASSLGGTEYNSPLHF | TGCGCCAGCAGCTTGGGGGGGACGGAGTATAATTCACCCCTCCACTTT
TRBJ2-5 | NA | TRBV11-3 | NA | CASSSDRAAGVRETQYF | TGTGCCAGCAGCTCCGATAGAGCCGCAGGGGTCCGAGAGACCCAGTACTTC
TRBJ2-2 | TRBD1 | TRBV19 | few | CASRARQGRNTGELFF | TGTGCCAGTAGGGCCCGACAGGGACGGAACACCGGGGAGCTGTTTTTT
TRBJ1-4 | TRBD1 | TRBV7-1 | NA | CASNRTGNEKLFF | TGTGCCAGCAACAGGACAGGGAATGAAAAACTGTTTTTT
TRBJ2-7 | NA | TRBV12-1 | NA | CASRLGGTCSYEQYF | TGTGCCAGCAGACTAGGCGGGACATGCTCCTACGAGCAGTACTTC
TRBJ1-4 | NA | TRBV12-5 | NA | CASGLGGTGKLFF | TGTGCTAGTGGTTTGGGGGGGACGGGAAAACTGTTTTTT
TRBJ2-5 | NA | TRBV11-3 | NA | CASSLLPGRQETQYF | TGTGCCAGCAGCTTGCTACCGGGACGGCAAGAGACCCAGTACTTC
TRBJ1-5 | NA | TRBV28 | NA | CASSLSGARNQPQHF | TGTGCCAGCAGTTTATCAGGGGCTCGCAATCAGCCCCAGCATTTT
TRBJ1-1 | TRBD1 | TRBV18 | NA | CASSPPTVTGTGAPNTEAFF | TGTGCCAGCTCACCACCGACCGTTACCGGGACAGGGGCCCCAAACACTGAAGCTTTCTTT
TRBJ2-7 | NA | TRBV6-8 | NA | CASRNTLSGRYEQYF | TGTGCCAGCAGAAATACCCTAAGCGGTAGATACGAGCAGTACTTC
TRBJ2-1 | TRBD2 | TRBV6-8 | once | CASTQLLAGGPSYNEQFF | TGTGCCAGCACCCAATTGCTAGCGGGGGGTCCTTCCTACAATGAGCAGTTCTTC
TRBJ1-3 | NA | TRBV10-1 | few | CASSESTQGEPSGNTIYF | TGCGCCAGCAGTGAGTCGACCCAGGGTGAACCCTCTGGAAACACCATATATTTT
TRBJ2-5 | TRBD1 | TRBV18 | NA | CASSPGTDQETQYF | TGTGCCAGCTCACCTGGGACAGATCAAGAGACCCAGTACTTC
TRBJ2-5 | TRBD2 | TRBV11-3 | NA | CASSLGGTSGGFLAQYF | TGTGCCAGCAGCTTGGGAGGGACTAGCGGGGGATTTTTGGCCCAGTACTTC
TRBJ2-7 | TRBD2 | TRBV19 | few | CASSNPGTSWPYF | TGTGCCAGTAGTAACCCCGGGACTAGCTGGCCGTACTTC
TRBJ2-7 | NA | TRBV6-8 | NA | CASKQISYEQYF | TGTGCCAGCAAGCAGATCTCCTACGAGCAGTACTTC
TRBJ1-2 | TRBD1 | TRBV5-1 | NA | CASTQGAANYGYTF | TGCGCCAGCACCCAGGGGGCGGCTAACTATGGCTACACCTTC
TRBJ1-6 | TRBD1 | TRBV6-8 | NA | CASSRTGDTNSPLHF | TGTGCCAGCAGCCGGACAGGTGATACTAATTCACCCCTCCACTTT
TRBJ1-4 | NA | TRBV6-8 | NA | CASSYSIGVVATNEKLFF | TGTGCCAGCAGTTACTCGATAGGAGTGGTGGCAACTAATGAAAAACTGTTTTTT
TRBJ2-5 | TRBD1 | TRBV11-3 | NA | CASSLDHHRGYETQYF | TGTGCCAGCAGCTTAGATCATCACAGGGGCTACGAGACCCAGTACTTC
TRBJ1-1 | NA | TRBV11-3 | NA | CASSLKAGMNTEAFF | TGTGCCAGCAGCTTGAAGGCAGGGATGAACACTGAAGCTTTCTTT
TRBJ2-7 | NA | TRBV12-5 | NA | CASTTEKASYEQYF | TGTGCCAGCACGACAGAGAAAGCCTCCTACGAGCAGTACTTC
TRBJ1-5 | NA | TRBV19 | NA | CASSPAQGLDQPQHF | TGTGCCAGTAGTCCAGCGCAGGGACTCGATCAGCCCCAGCATTTT
TRBJ1-1 | TRBD1 | TRBV6-8 | few | CASSAFTGATGLGAFF | TGTGCCAGCAGTGCCTTTACAGGGGCCACGGGGCTAGGAGCTTTCTTT
TRBJ1-5 | NA | TRBV30 | NA | CAWSIPGPPNQPQHF | TGTGCCTGGAGTATCCCGGGGCCCCCTAATCAGCCCCAGCATTTT
TRBJ1-5 | NA | TRBV6-8 | NA | CASREGTFSNQPQHF | TGTGCCAGCAGGGAAGGGACTTTTAGCAATCAGCCCCAGCATTTT
TRBJ2-1 | NA | TRBV11-3 | once | CASSLERYRSYNEQFF | TGTGCCAGCAGCTTGGAAAGATATCGCTCATACAATGAGCAGTTCTTC
TRBJ2-3 | TRBD2 | TRBV7-7 | once | CASSFGGGPTDTQYF | TGTGCCAGCAGCTTCGGCGGGGGGCCCACAGATACGCAGTATTTT
TRBJ1-1 | NA | TRBV18 | NA | CASSPGVSGGTEAFF | TGTGCCAGCTCACCAGGGGTCAGCGGTGGGACTGAAGCTTTCTTT
TRBJ1-5 | NA | TRBV19 | NA | CASIRKGKSNQPQHF | TGTGCCAGTATACGGAAGGGGAAGAGCAATCAGCCCCAGCATTTT